This T cell receptor beta chain was observed in a study of shared clonotypes between healthy human individuals (dated by TCRdb to the early 2020s). At the level of the whole study: A few men and a couple of women, aged 18 to 49 years, made up the cohort. Between about 0.8 and 9.5 billion PBMCs per donor were obtained by leukapheresis. Libraries were prepared and TCR repertoires were sequenced by different laboratories using diverse techniques, in order to increase sequencing depth and limit assay-specific biases. Blood TCR repertoires of roughly 5 healthy adults were deeply sequenced to estimate repertoire size and the extent of clonotype sharing between individuals. For each donor, three plates each were used for CD4 naive and CD4 memory, two plates were used for CD8 naive, and one plate was used for CD8 memory. The full study reports these points: Compared with non-shared clonotypes, clonotypes shared by all four sorted-subset donors had higher generation probabilities. Pairwise subsampling led to the expectation that sequencing depth would affect the degree of clonotype sharing among donors. The genetic and exposure-history diversity represented was limited by the small number of donors. Incomplete sequencing was indicated by rarefaction of sorted-subset datasets, despite the large sequencing depth. Around 5% of naive CD4, 3.5% of naive CD8, approximately 2% of memory CD4, and about 0.4% of memory CD8 clonotypes were shared across a few donors. Sampling was restricted to blood, and TCR repertoires in tissue are likely to differ from TCR repertoires in blood. Naive subsets generally had larger estimated clonotype richness than memory subsets.

TCR CDR3 regions were amplified from genomic DNA by multiplex PCR using the deep immunoSEQ assay. Genomic DNA extracted from each cell subset was distributed evenly over all wells of several immunoSEQ 96-well plates, and each plate served as one replicate. For sorted subsets, around 0.2 ug genomic DNA, equal to some 28,000 T cell genomes, was loaded into each replicate PCR. Purified libraries were quantified with a Qubit 3.0 fluorometer, sized on a Bioanalyzer 2100, and re-quantified with the KAPA Library Quantification kit. Every immunoSEQ 96-well plate was sequenced on a separate single-read 150-cycle Illumina NextSeq 550 flow cell. The authors' pipeline ran thus. Because only junctional sequences without quality scores were contained in the immunoSEQ output, filtering matching that applied to full-length reads could not be performed. Sequences were annotated with PyIR, a Python wrapper for IgBLAST v1.9, using IMGT germline references to assign V/J genes and CDR3. Reads were removed for weak V/J assignments (E-value above 1e-6), missing CDR3, stop codons, out-of-frame junctions, or ambiguous translated residues. V3J clonotypes were defined as sequences sharing the same inferred V gene, J gene, and CDR3 amino acid sequence. The percentage overlap between two repertoires was calculated by dividing the number of shared unique clonotypes by the size of the smaller repertoire. Repertoire richness was assessed with RTK rarefaction, the Chao1 estimator, and Recon v2.1 estimates of unobserved clonotypes. OLGA was used to compute generation probabilities for all TCRbeta clonotypes that the gDNA method yielded from four donors. The immuneACCESS repertoire file appears here via TCRdb, limited to in-frame rearrangements. These files lack a portion of the clones; in checked studies, under half of the deficit traces to unresolved V genes, and the cause of the others is not known. V, J and clone size were drawn from that table, and D and trimming were deduced from the DNA. Present in this sample are roughly 1,500,000 clones, roughly 98.5% of which were seen just once. The ten largest clones represent 0.36% of the sample.

About this clone itself: Its target antigen remains unknown. Base-call qualities are not available, and no considerably larger clone is one nucleotide away.

Healthy HIV-negative adults with no recently reported acute infections or vaccinations were included as donors. Every donor was a Caucasian adult residing in Nashville, Tennessee, USA. CD4+ T cells were enriched by magnetic negative selection; naive cells were then positively selected on CD45RA, and the negative fraction formed the memory subset. After blood collection by leukapheresis, PBMCs were isolated using Ficoll-Histopaque density gradient centrifugation and then cryopreserved in the vapor phase of liquid nitrogen. Analytical flow cytometry was used to check the purity and quantity of each magnetically sorted T cell population. From each sorted fraction, genomic DNA was isolated and quantified by UV absorbance on a Nanodrop 2000c. V drops 6 bases and J drops 8 bases, leaving 10 bases in between. The germline V gene yields MNHNS for CDR1 and SASEGT for CDR2. Reading from cysteine to phenylalanine, the CDR3 counts 11 amino acids. The entry retains the CDR3 DNA only, 33 bases that are in frame from base 1.

Specimen: naive CD4+ T cells sorted from blood. The sample's cell subset or site, from its label and the paper: CD45RA+ positively selected. The receptor chain draws on TRBV6-1 and TRBJ1-2; the D gene lacks a confident call. This TCR was recovered from a young man in good health. The CDR3 here reads CASSQVTGYTF. The DNA is as follows: TGTGCCAGCAGCCAGGTCACCGGCTACACCTTC.